Presented here are 2 T cell receptor beta chains from one specimen sequenced in a study of regulatory T cells in long-lasting Graves disease. iRepertoire HTBI primers and Arm-PCR of CDR3 regions built TCR beta libraries. TCRdb itself ran the multiplex PCR reads through MiXCR, one entry per CDR3 protein. The sample has some 490,000 distinct CDR3 sequences, 12% seen once. Time point described: newly diagnosed GD, antithyroid drugs for less than 3 months. The TCR library was made from RNA that had been extracted from PBMCs in TRIzol. These data were also filed under a second study, of T cells in Graves' hyperthyroidism and ophthalmopathy.

The sample here was peripheral blood mononuclear cells (PBMCs), taken at new diagnosis, from a patient treated with antithyroid drugs. These receptor sequences come from a young woman with Graves disease.

In this sample, this clonotype turned up many times. J is TRBJ2-5 and V is TRBV24-1; D is unresolved. The V and J ends lost 0 bases and 0 bases respectively, with 7 bases between them. The CDR3 consists of 15 residues. Looked up from germline, CDR1 is KGHDR and CDR2 is SFDVKD. The CDR3 spells CATSDLRPDQETQYF. Here the CDR3 DNA reads TGTGCCACCAGTGATTTGAGGCCGGACCAAGAGACCCAGTACTTC.

The V gene is TRBV7-8, the J gene TRBJ1-3; D gene ambiguous. The CDR3 length is 16 residues. Germline CDR1 and CDR2: SGHVS and FQNEAQ. V lost 1 base and J 1 base, leaving 11 bases between the germline ends. Here the CDR3 reads CASSLGRVLSGNTIYF. The CDR3 DNA reads TGTGCCAGCAGCTTAGGGCGAGTTTTGTCTGGAAACACCATATATTTT.